This T cell receptor (beta chain) was recovered during a study of blood T cell repertoires in COVID-19. Study details: Collection of acute and convalescent COVID-19 samples took place in the United States, Italy and Spain.

V was shortened by 5 bases and J by 1 base, with 17 bases between the two germline ends. This CDR3 has 17 amino acids. CDR1 and CDR2 from the germline V gene are KGHDR and SFDVKD. Here immunoSEQ multiplex PCR was the method, and the copy in TCRdb shows in-frame clones only, minus some. The sample has fewer than 90,000 clones, about 95% seen once. The chain uses TRBV24-1 and TRBJ2-1, with D perhaps TRBD2 (5 bases). This TCR was sampled from a human donor with active COVID-19. The donor label of this sample is uncertain. Input material: peripheral blood. The CDR3 sequence is CATSGLGKDLSYNEQFF. DNA of the CDR3: TGTGCCACCAGTGGCCTCGGGAAAGACTTATCCTACAATGAGCAGTTCTTC.